This TCR beta chain was identified during a study of cytomegalovirus exposure and HLA in healthy donors. The PCR had 60 Vbeta and 13 Jbeta primers. Measured with immunoSEQ multiplex PCR; TCRdb has only the in-frame clones, and not every one. The repertoire holds under 150,000 clones, 70% to 85% seen once, with 3.4% in the top ten. Trimming took off 1 base at V and 7 bases at J, with 6 bases between the two ends. The CDR3 has 11 amino acids. Germline assignment: CDR1 SGHRS and CDR2 YFSETQ. Sequences were obtained from PBMCs. The clonotype was recovered from a male donor in good health and CMV-seronegative. The V gene is TRBV5-1, the J gene TRBJ2-7; D gene unclear. CDR3 amino acids: CASSLSNEQYF. For the CDR3, the DNA is TGCGCCAGCAGCTTGTCAAATGAGCAGTACTTC.